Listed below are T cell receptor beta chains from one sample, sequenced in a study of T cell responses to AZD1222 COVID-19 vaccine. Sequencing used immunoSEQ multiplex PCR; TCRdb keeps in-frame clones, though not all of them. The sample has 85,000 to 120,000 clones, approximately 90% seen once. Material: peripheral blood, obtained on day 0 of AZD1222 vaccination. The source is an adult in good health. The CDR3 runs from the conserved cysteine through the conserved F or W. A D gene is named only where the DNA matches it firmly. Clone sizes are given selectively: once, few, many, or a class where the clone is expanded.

CDR3nt: TGTGCCTGGAGTGTACAGGTTAGCAATCAGCCCCAGCATTTT
CDR3aa: CAWSVQVSNQPQHF
d_gene: NA
abundance: NA
j_gene: TRBJ1-5
v_gene: TRBV30

CDR3nt: TGTGCCAGCAGTTTCATCCGGGACCTCACAGATACGCAGTATTTT
CDR3aa: CASSFIRDLTDTQYF
d_gene: NA
abundance: NA
j_gene: TRBJ2-3
v_gene: TRBV28

CDR3nt: TGTGCCAGCAGTTACTCGGGCCGCCACCGCTATGGCTACACCTTC
CDR3aa: CASSYSGRHRYGYTF
d_gene: NA
abundance: few
j_gene: TRBJ1-2
v_gene: TRBV6-5

CDR3nt: TGTGCCAGCTCATCCGACAGGGTCTCACCCCTCCACTTT
CDR3aa: CASSSDRVSPLHF
d_gene: TRBD1
abundance: NA
j_gene: TRBJ1-6
v_gene: TRBV18

CDR3nt: TGTGCCTGGAAACAGCGGGGAGACAATGAGCAGTTCTTC
CDR3aa: CAWKQRGDNEQFF
d_gene: TRBD2
abundance: few
j_gene: TRBJ2-1
v_gene: TRBV30

CDR3nt: TGTGCCAGCAGTGAACGTCGGGGTATAGATACGCAGTATTTT
CDR3aa: CASSERRGIDTQYF
d_gene: NA
abundance: NA
j_gene: TRBJ2-3
v_gene: TRBV2

CDR3nt: TGTGCCAGCAGCACGGGGAGGGTGCAGTACTATGGCTACACCTTC
CDR3aa: CASSTGRVQYYGYTF
d_gene: NA
abundance: NA
j_gene: TRBJ1-2
v_gene: TRBV5-4

CDR3nt: TGTGCCACCAGGCGTTTTGGGTCGGGGTACGAGCAGTACTTC
CDR3aa: CATRRFGSGYEQYF
d_gene: NA
abundance: few
j_gene: TRBJ2-7
v_gene: TRBV24-1

CDR3nt: TGTGCCAGCGGCGGCGCTAGCGGGGTCAATGAGCAGTTCTTC
CDR3aa: CASGGASGVNEQFF
d_gene: TRBD2
abundance: NA
j_gene: TRBJ2-1
v_gene: TRBV2

CDR3nt: TGTGCCAGCAGCTCCGGATCGAGCTCTGGAAACACCATATATTTT
CDR3aa: CASSSGSSSGNTIYF
d_gene: NA
abundance: NA
j_gene: TRBJ1-3
v_gene: TRBV7-3

CDR3nt: TGTGCCAGCAGTTACGCCCGCCAGGTGAATCACTATGGCTACACCTTC
CDR3aa: CASSYARQVNHYGYTF
d_gene: NA
abundance: NA
j_gene: TRBJ1-2
v_gene: TRBV6-5

CDR3nt: TGTGCCTGGAGTGTGACGGACACCACCTTCTATGGCTACACCTTC
CDR3aa: CAWSVTDTTFYGYTF
d_gene: NA
abundance: NA
j_gene: TRBJ1-2
v_gene: TRBV30

CDR3nt: TGTGCCATCCAGCCTGTGGGAAACTATGGCTACACCTTC
CDR3aa: CAIQPVGNYGYTF
d_gene: NA
abundance: NA
j_gene: TRBJ1-2
v_gene: TRBV25-1

CDR3nt: TGTGCCAGCAGCCGGGGGGGAGAGACCCAGTACTTC
CDR3aa: CASSRGGETQYF
d_gene: TRBD2
abundance: NA
j_gene: TRBJ2-5
v_gene: TRBV7-3

CDR3nt: TGTGCCAGCAGTTACCGCCTGACAGGGGATGCCTACGAGCAGTACTTC
CDR3aa: CASSYRLTGDAYEQYF
d_gene: TRBD1
abundance: NA
j_gene: TRBJ2-7
v_gene: TRBV6-5

CDR3nt: TGTGCCACCAGTGACCCGCTCTCCTACGAGCAGTACTTC
CDR3aa: CATSDPLSYEQYF
d_gene: NA
abundance: NA
j_gene: TRBJ2-7
v_gene: TRBV24-1

CDR3nt: TGTGCCAGCAGCGTCTCGGGACTACGCACAGATACGCAGTATTTT
CDR3aa: CASSVSGLRTDTQYF
d_gene: TRBD2
abundance: NA
j_gene: TRBJ2-3
v_gene: TRBV9

CDR3nt: TGTGCCAGCTCACCCCGGGCGACCGCCCAGACTTCACCCCTCCACTTT
CDR3aa: CASSPRATAQTSPLHF
d_gene: NA
abundance: NA
j_gene: TRBJ1-6
v_gene: TRBV18

CDR3nt: TGCGCCAGCAGCCCCCTGGGACAGGGGACCTACGAGCAGTACTTC
CDR3aa: CASSPLGQGTYEQYF
d_gene: TRBD1
abundance: NA
j_gene: TRBJ2-7
v_gene: TRBV5-1

CDR3nt: TGCGCCAGCAGTGAGAGAACAGTTAATTCACCCCTCCACTTT
CDR3aa: CASSERTVNSPLHF
d_gene: NA
abundance: NA
j_gene: TRBJ1-6
v_gene: TRBV4-3

CDR3nt: TGTGCCAGTAGTATGCCAGGCCTATATGGCTACACCTTC
CDR3aa: CASSMPGLYGYTF
d_gene: NA
abundance: NA
j_gene: TRBJ1-2
v_gene: TRBV19

CDR3nt: TGCGCCAGCAGCCAAGAGGTATCTCTTTCCGTCAACATTCAGTACTTC
CDR3aa: CASSQEVSLSVNIQYF
d_gene: NA
abundance: NA
j_gene: TRBJ2-4
v_gene: TRBV4-3

CDR3nt: TGCGCCAGCAGCCAAGGGGGGGGGAAAAATGAAAAACTGTTTTTT
CDR3aa: CASSQGGGKNEKLFF
d_gene: NA
abundance: NA
j_gene: TRBJ1-4
v_gene: TRBV4-3

CDR3nt: TGTGCCAGCAGCCAACTAGCGGGAGGGCTCAATGAGCAGTTCTTC
CDR3aa: CASSQLAGGLNEQFF
d_gene: TRBD2
abundance: NA
j_gene: TRBJ2-1
v_gene: TRBV7-3

CDR3nt: TGTGCCAGTAAGATCGGAGATCTGGTAAATCAGCCCCAGCATTTT
CDR3aa: CASKIGDLVNQPQHF
d_gene: NA
abundance: NA
j_gene: TRBJ1-5
v_gene: TRBV19

CDR3nt: TGTGCCAGCAGTTACGTAGGGGGTGAGCAGTACTTC
CDR3aa: CASSYVGGEQYF
d_gene: NA
abundance: NA
j_gene: TRBJ2-7
v_gene: TRBV6-2/TRBV6-3

CDR3nt: TGTGCCAGCAGCGCCCTCCGCAATGTCGGGGGTGGAGAGCAGTTCTTC
CDR3aa: CASSALRNVGGGEQFF
d_gene: NA
abundance: NA
j_gene: TRBJ2-1
v_gene: TRBV9

CDR3nt: TGTGCCAGCAGCCCGACTAGCGGGAGGCGCCTGAGCTCCTACAATGAGCAGTTCTTC
CDR3aa: CASSPTSGRRLSSYNEQFF
d_gene: TRBD2
abundance: NA
j_gene: TRBJ2-1
v_gene: TRBV6-2/TRBV6-3

CDR3nt: TGTGCCAGCAGCCTCGCAGGGGTAATACTCCGGAACAATGAGCAGTTCTTC
CDR3aa: CASSLAGVILRNNEQFF
d_gene: NA
abundance: NA
j_gene: TRBJ2-1
v_gene: TRBV9

CDR3nt: TGTGCCAGCAGTCTACGGAGGGTAGACACCGGGGAGCTGTTTTTT
CDR3aa: CASSLRRVDTGELFF
d_gene: NA
abundance: NA
j_gene: TRBJ2-2
v_gene: TRBV28

CDR3nt: TGTGCCAGCAGTTATGTAGGGACCGTCGACTCGTCTGGCTACACCTTC
CDR3aa: CASSYVGTVDSSGYTF
d_gene: NA
abundance: NA
j_gene: TRBJ1-2
v_gene: TRBV6-5

CDR3nt: TGTGCCTGGAGTGTAACCGGCGGGCCCCAGCATTTT
CDR3aa: CAWSVTGGPQHF
d_gene: NA
abundance: NA
j_gene: TRBJ1-5
v_gene: TRBV30

CDR3nt: TGTGCCAGCAGCTTAACCGGGTTACGTGAAAAACTGTTTTTT
CDR3aa: CASSLTGLREKLFF
d_gene: NA
abundance: once
j_gene: TRBJ1-4
v_gene: TRBV7-8

CDR3nt: TGTGCCAGCAGCTTAGCGTTAGGATTCTATGGCTACACCTTC
CDR3aa: CASSLALGFYGYTF
d_gene: NA
abundance: NA
j_gene: TRBJ1-2
v_gene: TRBV7-9

CDR3nt: TGTGCCAGCAGTCAAATACAGGAGGATACGCAGTATTTT
CDR3aa: CASSQIQEDTQYF
d_gene: NA
abundance: once
j_gene: TRBJ2-3
v_gene: TRBV6-5

CDR3nt: TGTGCCAGCAGCTTAGGCAATATGAACACTGAAGCTTTCTTT
CDR3aa: CASSLGNMNTEAFF
d_gene: NA
abundance: once
j_gene: TRBJ1-1
v_gene: TRBV5-4

CDR3nt: TGTGCCAGCAGCGTGCGCCTTGACAGGAACTATGGCTACACCTTC
CDR3aa: CASSVRLDRNYGYTF
d_gene: NA
abundance: NA
j_gene: TRBJ1-2
v_gene: TRBV9

CDR3nt: TGTGCCAGCAGCCAACGTGGAAGCAATCAGCCCCAGCATTTT
CDR3aa: CASSQRGSNQPQHF
d_gene: NA
abundance: NA
j_gene: TRBJ1-5
v_gene: TRBV3-1/TRBV3-2

CDR3nt: TGTGCCAGCAGCCTTGGGGACAGGGAGTATGGTGGGGCCAACGTCCTGACTTTC
CDR3aa: CASSLGDREYGGANVLTF
d_gene: TRBD1
abundance: NA
j_gene: TRBJ2-6
v_gene: TRBV7-8

CDR3nt: TGTGCCAGCAGTTACACGGGACTAGCTGCGAACGAGCAGTACTTC
CDR3aa: CASSYTGLAANEQYF
d_gene: TRBD2
abundance: NA
j_gene: TRBJ2-7
v_gene: TRBV28

CDR3nt: TGTGCCAGCAGGAGAGGGAATTTTGAGACCCAGTACTTC
CDR3aa: CASRRGNFETQYF
d_gene: NA
abundance: NA
j_gene: TRBJ2-5
v_gene: TRBV6-5

CDR3nt: TGTGCCAGCAGTGAAGGGACAGACTATGGCTACACCTTC
CDR3aa: CASSEGTDYGYTF
d_gene: NA
abundance: NA
j_gene: TRBJ1-2
v_gene: TRBV2

CDR3nt: TGCAGCGTTGATGCAACTAGCGGGAGGGGTGACAATGAGCAGTTCTTC
CDR3aa: CSVDATSGRGDNEQFF
d_gene: TRBD2
abundance: NA
j_gene: TRBJ2-1
v_gene: TRBV29-1

CDR3nt: TGCGCCAGCAGCCGCGGACAGGATAGGTACGAGCAGTACTTC
CDR3aa: CASSRGQDRYEQYF
d_gene: TRBD1
abundance: NA
j_gene: TRBJ2-7
v_gene: TRBV5-1

CDR3nt: TGTGCCAGCTCACCTCCCTCCGCTTTAGCACACAATGAGCAGTTCTTC
CDR3aa: CASSPPSALAHNEQFF
d_gene: NA
abundance: NA
j_gene: TRBJ2-1
v_gene: TRBV18

CDR3nt: TGTGCCGCTCTGGGAGCGATCGGACAGCCCCAGCATTTT
CDR3aa: CAALGAIGQPQHF
d_gene: NA
abundance: NA
j_gene: TRBJ1-5
v_gene: TRBV28

CDR3nt: TGTGCCAGCAGTTACCGGACAAACCGGGGGCCCCGACGAGGCACCGGGGAGCTGTTTTTT
CDR3aa: CASSYRTNRGPRRGTGELFF
d_gene: NA
abundance: NA
j_gene: TRBJ2-2
v_gene: TRBV6-2/TRBV6-3

CDR3nt: TGCGCCAGCAGCTTGGGCGACATTGCCAATGAGCAGTTCTTC
CDR3aa: CASSLGDIANEQFF
d_gene: NA
abundance: NA
j_gene: TRBJ2-1
v_gene: TRBV5-1

CDR3nt: TGTGCCAGCACCCGCACGTTGCGGGGAGAGACCCAGTACTTC
CDR3aa: CASTRTLRGETQYF
d_gene: NA
abundance: once
j_gene: TRBJ2-5
v_gene: TRBV9

CDR3nt: TGTGCTAGTGGTTTGGGGAACGGTTACGAGCAGTACTTC
CDR3aa: CASGLGNGYEQYF
d_gene: NA
abundance: NA
j_gene: TRBJ2-7
v_gene: TRBV12-5

CDR3nt: TGTGCCACCAGCAGACCCTGGGAGGGGCCTTCCTACAATGAGCAGTTCTTC
CDR3aa: CATSRPWEGPSYNEQFF
d_gene: TRBD2
abundance: NA
j_gene: TRBJ2-1
v_gene: TRBV15

CDR3nt: TGCGCCAGCAGCTTGTCTTCCGGCTATGGCTACACCTTC
CDR3aa: CASSLSSGYGYTF
d_gene: NA
abundance: NA
j_gene: TRBJ1-2
v_gene: TRBV5-1

CDR3nt: TGTGCCAGTAGTATGAGGCGCAAGGACCTTCGGAACGAGCAGTACTTC
CDR3aa: CASSMRRKDLRNEQYF
d_gene: NA
abundance: NA
j_gene: TRBJ2-7
v_gene: TRBV19

CDR3nt: TGTGCCAGCGCCAGACGGGGGCCCCAGCATTTT
CDR3aa: CASARRGPQHF
d_gene: NA
abundance: NA
j_gene: TRBJ1-5
v_gene: TRBV12-3/TRBV12-4

CDR3nt: TGTGCCAGCAGCCCCAGGCCGCAGATGAACACTGAAGCTTTCTTT
CDR3aa: CASSPRPQMNTEAFF
d_gene: NA
abundance: NA
j_gene: TRBJ1-1
v_gene: TRBV7-2

CDR3nt: TGTGCCAGCAGCCAAGATCATGCGGGCAGCTCTGGGGCCAACGTCCTGACTTTC
CDR3aa: CASSQDHAGSSGANVLTF
d_gene: NA
abundance: NA
j_gene: TRBJ2-6
v_gene: TRBV4-2

CDR3nt: TGTGCCAGCAGTGGGCGAAGGGGTAGGTCCTATAATTCACCCCTCCACTTT
CDR3aa: CASSGRRGRSYNSPLHF
d_gene: NA
abundance: NA
j_gene: TRBJ1-6
v_gene: TRBV2

CDR3nt: TGTGCCAGCAGCGCCACCGTAGCGGGTAACATTCAGTACTTC
CDR3aa: CASSATVAGNIQYF
d_gene: TRBD2
abundance: NA
j_gene: TRBJ2-4
v_gene: TRBV2

CDR3nt: TGTGCCAGCAGCTTAGGGGGTTCACAGGGTGACGGCTACACCTTC
CDR3aa: CASSLGGSQGDGYTF
d_gene: NA
abundance: NA
j_gene: TRBJ1-2
v_gene: TRBV7-9